This entry is about one T cell receptor beta chain. The antigen remains undetermined. The data belong to a study of T cell responses to AZD1222 COVID-19 vaccine. Regarding the study as a whole: Sampling captured repertoires only after the peak T cell response. Spike-specific TCR breadth and depth went up after people got two AZD1222 doses.

Sequencing used immunoSEQ multiplex PCR; TCRdb keeps in-frame clones, though not all of them. The repertoire holds approximately 140,000 clones, with about 90% as singletons. The specimen comprised peripheral blood, sampled on day 0 of AZD1222 vaccination. This receptor was obtained from an adult in good health.

DNA of the CDR3: TGCGCCAGCAGGAGGACAGGGGTCTTCGCCCAGGGACACAATGAGCAGTTCTTC. It translates to CASRRTGVFAQGHNEQFF. The chain employs TRBV10-1 and TRBJ2-1, with 9 bases matching TRBD1. This CDR3 comprises 18 residues. Germline loops: CDR1 WNHNN, CDR2 SYGVQD (reference sequence). The junction had 17 bases not matched to a gene; V was cut back by 6 bases and J by 5 bases.